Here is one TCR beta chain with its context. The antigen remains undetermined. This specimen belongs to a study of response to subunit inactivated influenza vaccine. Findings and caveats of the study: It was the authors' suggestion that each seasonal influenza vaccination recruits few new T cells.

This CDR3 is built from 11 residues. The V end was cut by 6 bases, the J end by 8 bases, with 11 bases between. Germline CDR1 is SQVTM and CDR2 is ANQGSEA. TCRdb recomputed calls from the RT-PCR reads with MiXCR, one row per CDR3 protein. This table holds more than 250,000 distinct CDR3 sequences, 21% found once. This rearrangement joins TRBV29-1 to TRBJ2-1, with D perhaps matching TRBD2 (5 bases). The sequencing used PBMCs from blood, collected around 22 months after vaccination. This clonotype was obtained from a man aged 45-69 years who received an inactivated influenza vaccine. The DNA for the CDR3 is TGCAGCGTGGGGAACGGGGATGAGCAGTTCTTC. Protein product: CSVGNGDEQFF.